The 24 T cell receptor beta chains presented below share a single source sample, sequenced in a study of CD8+ T cells in alopecia areata. Extracted from the samples, RNA was reverse transcribed into cDNA to serve as the sequencing template. The method was immunoSEQ multiplex PCR; TCRdb's version includes in-frame clones alone and lacks a portion of them. The sample lists 120,000 or so clones; roughly 60% were seen once. Treatment denoted: oral pan-JAK inhibitor, 5-10 mg twice daily. The starting material was CD8+ T cells sorted from blood, obtained at week 4, from a patient treated with tofacitinib. These receptor sequences come from a human donor with alopecia areata.

The table lists this clone with a few counts. Here the CDR3 DNA reads TGCAGCGTTGGAGAACTAGCGGGGAACCAAGAGACCCAGTACTTC. Its translation is CSVGELAGNQETQYF. The chain recombines TRBV29-1 with TRBJ2-5, with 10 bases aligning to TRBD2. CDR3 length: 15 amino acids. After removal of 4 bases from V and 0 bases from J, the junction contained 5 bases not matched to a gene. CDR1 and CDR2 (germline): SQVTM, ANQGSEA.

This clone has a single count. This sequence joins TRBV5-1 and TRBJ1-1; no clear D. V was shortened by 0 bases and J by 11 bases, with 8 bases between the two germline ends. The CDR3 totals 11 residues. The germline V gene has CDR1 SGHRS and CDR2 YFSETQ. The CDR3 loop is CASSLGRGAFF. CDR3 sequence (DNA): TGCGCCAGCAGCTTGGGACGTGGGGCTTTCTTT.

This chain links TRBV25-1 with TRBJ2-7, with D hard to call. The germline CDR1 and CDR2 sequences are MGHDK and SYGVNS. This CDR3 spans 12 amino acids. V lost 6 bases and J lost 6, with 12 bases in between. The CDR3 sequence is CASRLGWGEQYF. DNA of the CDR3: TGTGCCAGCAGACTCGGATGGGGCGAGCAGTACTTC.

The chain carries TRBV7-2 and TRBJ1-5, with D perhaps TRBD1 (5 bases). Germline V gene lookup returns CDR1 SGHTA and CDR2 FQGNSA. V lost 5 bases to trimming and J lost 2 bases, with 10 bases between them. The CDR3 extends over 14 amino acids. The CDR3: CASSPGTGNQPQHF. CDR3 nucleotides: TGTGCCAGCAGCCCCGGGACGGGCAATCAGCCCCAGCATTTT. Based on the CDR3 plus reference TRBV7-2 and TRBJ1-5, the full variable domain is GAGVSQSPSNKVTEKGKDVELRCDPISGHTALYWYRQSLGQGLEFLIYFQGNSAPDKSGLPSDRFSAERTGGSVSTLTIQRTQQEDSAVYLCASSPGTGNQPQHFGDGTRLSIL.

V usage is TRBV30 and J usage is TRBJ2-5; TRBD1 aligns across 8 bases. V dropped 5 bases and J dropped 4; count of bases not matched to a gene: 6. Per the germline V gene, CDR1 is GTSNPN and CDR2 is SVGIG (reference sequence). There are 13 residues in the CDR3. CDR3 loop: CAWYRGERETQYF. The DNA for the CDR3 is TGTGCCTGGTACAGGGGGGAGCGAGAGACCCAGTACTTC. The whole variable domain, filled in from reference TRBV30 and TRBJ2-5, reads SQTIHQWPATLVQPVGSPLSLECTVEGTSNPNLYWYRQAAGRGLQLLFYSVGIGQISSEVPQNLSASRPQDRQFILSSKKLLLSDSGFYLCAWYRGERETQYFGPGTRLLVL.

This sequence joins TRBV6-5 and TRBJ1-2, with TRBD1 matching 10 bases. J gave up 6 bases and V 8 bases, and 9 bases lay outside the gene matches. This CDR3 contains 14 residues. The germline V gene has CDR1 MNHEY and CDR2 SVGAGI. The CDR3 bases are TGTGCCAGCGGCCCGACAGGGGGCATTAATGGCTACACCTTC. Amino acids: CASGPTGGINGYTF.

The V call is TRBV29-1, the J call TRBJ1-1, with 8 bases fitting TRBD1. The CDR3 is made up of 12 amino acids. The trim removed 1 base at V and 11 bases at J, leaving 6 bases unmatched. CDR1 and CDR2 (germline): SQVTM, ANQGSEA. The chain's CDR3 is CSVEGTGMEAFF. CDR3 coding DNA: TGCAGCGTTGAAGGGACAGGGATGGAGGCTTTCTTT.

The chain carries TRBV30 and TRBJ2-3, with TRBD2 matching 9 bases. From germline, CDR1 is GTSNPN and CDR2 SVGIG (reference sequence). There are 14 residues in the CDR3. J lost 5 bases, V lost 4 bases, and 7 bases had no gene match. The CDR3 DNA follows: TGTGCCTGGACTAGCGGGGTGGGTGGAGATACGCAGTATTTT. It specifies CAWTSGVGGDTQYF.

This rearrangement joins TRBV6-6 to TRBJ2-5, with no clear D. CDR1 is MNHNY and CDR2 is SVGAGI in the germline V gene (reference sequence). The V end lost 0 bases, the J end lost 5 bases, and 4 bases lay between the germline ends. This CDR3 has 12 residues. The CDR3 nucleotides read TGTGCCAGCAGTTACTCCCCCGAGACCCAGTACTTC. Protein: CASSYSPETQYF.

The sample holds one count of this clone. The V and J genes are TRBV5-1 and TRBJ2-1; TRBD2 agrees at 7 bases. V lost 5 bases and J lost 6; bases outside the gene matches: 11. This CDR3 spans 15 amino acids. From germline, CDR1 is SGHRS and CDR2 YFSETQ. The CDR3 DNA sequence: TGCGCCAGCAGTGGTGTTGGCGGGGGAACCAATGAGCAGTTCTTC. This gives the protein CASSGVGGGTNEQFF.

The genes are TRBV29-1 and TRBJ1-2; 9 positions agree with TRBD1. The germline gives CDR1 SQVTM, CDR2 ANQGSEA. After removal of 4 bases from V and 7 bases from J, the junction contained 7 bases not matched to a gene. This CDR3 is 13 amino acids long. DNA for the CDR3: TGCAGCGTTGGCACAGGGGGCACGGTTGGCTACACCTTC. It is translated as CSVGTGGTVGYTF.

The rearrangement joins TRBV30 to TRBJ1-4, with TRBD1 identical over 10 bases. Germline V gene lookup returns CDR1 GTSNPN and CDR2 SVGIG (reference sequence). V shed 1 base, J shed 5 bases, and the junction held 1 base outside the gene matches. The CDR3 totals 14 residues. Here the CDR3 DNA reads TGTGCCTGGAGTGGGGACAGGGGAAATGAAAAACTGTTTTTT. This translates into CAWSGDRGNEKLFF.

This clone was detected a few times. The V call is TRBV18, the J call TRBJ1-1; D is undetermined. The CDR3 totals 15 residues. Germline-derived CDR1 and CDR2 are KGHSH and LQKENI. The germline V and J ends were trimmed by 10 bases and 1 base, with 19 bases remaining between them. Here the CDR3 reads CATTRPSGENTEAFF. The CDR3, as DNA: TGTGCCACCACTCGACCGAGCGGGGAGAACACTGAAGCTTTCTTT.

The rearrangement joins TRBV30 to TRBJ2-7; D not resolved. CDR1 GTSNPN and CDR2 SVGIG come from the germline V gene (reference sequence). The CDR3 covers 11 residues. V was cut by 5 bases and J by 2 bases, with 7 bases left in between. In nucleotides, the CDR3 is TGTGCCTGGTCCGATCCCTACGAGCAGTACTTC. This encodes CAWSDPYEQYF. The full variable domain, in which reference TRBV30 and TRBJ2-7 provide the parts outside the CDR3, is SQTIHQWPATLVQPVGSPLSLECTVEGTSNPNLYWYRQAAGRGLQLLFYSVGIGQISSEVPQNLSASRPQDRQFILSSKKLLLSDSGFYLCAWSDPYEQYFGPGTRLTVT.

The chain joins TRBV7-8 to TRBJ2-5, with TRBD1 as a possible D gene (6 bases). Germline CDR1 is SGHVS and CDR2 is FQNEAQ. The CDR3 is 14 residues long. Trimming removed 4 bases at V and 3 bases at J, with 12 bases between. The DNA for the CDR3 is TGTGCCAGCAGCTCGTACAGGGTAGAAGAGACCCAGTACTTC. Translating gives CASSSYRVEETQYF.

This clone has more than one count but fewer than ten. This chain's CDR3 is CSVVAGSTDTQYF. The CDR3 DNA follows: TGCAGCGTTGTGGCAGGGAGCACAGATACGCAGTATTTT. J is TRBJ2-3 and V is TRBV29-1; D may be TRBD1 (5 bases). Germline lookup yields CDR1 SQVTM and CDR2 ANQGSEA. The CDR3 loop spans 13 amino acids. Trimming stripped 4 bases from V and 0 bases from J, with 8 bases between.

In this sample, this clone turned up a few times. The V gene is TRBV20-1, the J gene TRBJ2-1; 7 bases are shared with TRBD2. This CDR3 is 11 amino acids long. CDR1 DFQATT and CDR2 SNEGSKA come from the germline V gene (reference sequence). In DNA form, the CDR3 reads TGCAGCGGGGGGTCCTACAATGAGCAGTTCTTC. Its protein is CSGGSYNEQFF.

This rearrangement joins TRBV30 to TRBJ1-2, with D hard to call. The V end was cut by 1 base, the J end by 3 bases, with 6 bases between. CDR1 and CDR2 (germline): GTSNPN, SVGIG (reference sequence). The CDR3 length is 12 residues. CDR3 nucleotides: TGTGCCTGGAGTGGACAAGACTATGGCTACACCTTC. Translated: CAWSGQDYGYTF.

This clone was seen more than once but under ten times. V usage is TRBV29-1 and J usage is TRBJ2-2; D remains unclear. Germline loops: CDR1 SQVTM, CDR2 ANQGSEA. Trimming left V 0 bases short and J 8 bases short, with 7 bases between. This CDR3 contains 12 residues. The CDR3 bases are TGCAGCGTTGAAGAGCCGACGGGGGAGCTGTTTTTT. This gives the protein CSVEEPTGELFF.

This clone was picked up a small number of times. The chain recombines TRBV29-1 with TRBJ2-3, with D perhaps matching TRBD2 (5 bases). Looked up from germline, CDR1 is SQVTM and CDR2 is ANQGSEA. CDR3 length equals 14 residues. The germline V and J ends were trimmed by 3 bases and 5 bases, with 15 bases remaining between them. The CDR3 is CSVDYGFEGDTQYF. The CDR3 DNA sequence: TGCAGCGTTGACTATGGGTTTGAGGGAGATACGCAGTATTTT.

The chain has TRBV29-1 and TRBJ1-3, with D perhaps matching TRBD1 (6 bases). The CDR3 spans 15 residues. V was shortened by 8 bases and J by 0 bases, with 17 bases between the two germline ends. Germline V gives CDR1 SQVTM, CDR2 ANQGSEA. CDR3 protein: CSTTGTHDSGNTIYF. As DNA, the CDR3 is TGCAGCACCACCGGGACACACGACTCTGGAAACACCATATATTTT.

The CDR3 nucleotides read TGTGCCACCAGCAGAGGCCCCCTCGTTACAGGAGGAGGCAGCCGATTCTATGGCTACACCTTC. It encodes CATSRGPLVTGGGSRFYGYTF. The J gene is TRBJ1-2, the V gene TRBV15; D might be TRBD1 (5 bases). Trimming cost V 1 base and J 4 bases, with 31 bases left between them. CDR3 size: 21 residues. Germline V gives CDR1 LNHNV, CDR2 YYDKDF (reference sequence).

This clone appeared a single time. The gene calls are TRBV27 and TRBJ2-1; 8 bases are shared with TRBD1. The J segment lost 5 bases and the V segment lost 7 bases, leaving 10 bases of the junction unmatched. The CDR3 length is 15 residues. In germline, CDR1 is MNHEY, CDR2 SMNVEV (reference sequence). Here the CDR3 DNA reads TGTGCCAGCACCTATTCCGGGACAGGCCACAATGAGCAGTTCTTC. Translated: CASTYSGTGHNEQFF.

This clone is a singleton in its sample. The chain carries TRBV30 and TRBJ2-2; tentatively, D is TRBD1 (5 bases). The CDR3 spans 14 residues. Trimming removed 4 bases at V and 0 bases at J, with 9 bases between. CDR1 and CDR2 from the germline V gene are GTSNPN and SVGIG (reference sequence). The CDR3 DNA follows: TGTGCCTGGATGGGGCCCCCGAACACCGGGGAGCTGTTTTTT. Translation: CAWMGPPNTGELFF. Full variable domain (outside the CDR3, taken from reference TRBV30 and TRBJ2-2): SQTIHQWPATLVQPVGSPLSLECTVEGTSNPNLYWYRQAAGRGLQLLFYSVGIGQISSEVPQNLSASRPQDRQFILSSKKLLLSDSGFYLCAWMGPPNTGELFFGEGSRLTVL.